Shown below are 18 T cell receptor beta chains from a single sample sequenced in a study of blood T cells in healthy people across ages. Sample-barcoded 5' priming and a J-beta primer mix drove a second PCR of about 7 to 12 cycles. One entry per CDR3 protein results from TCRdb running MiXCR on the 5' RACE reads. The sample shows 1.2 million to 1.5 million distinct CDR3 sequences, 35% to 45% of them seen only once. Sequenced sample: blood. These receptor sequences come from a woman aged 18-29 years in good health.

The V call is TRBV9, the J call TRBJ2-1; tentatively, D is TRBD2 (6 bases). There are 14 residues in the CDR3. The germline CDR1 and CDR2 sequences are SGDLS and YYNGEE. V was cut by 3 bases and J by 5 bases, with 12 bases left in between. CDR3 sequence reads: CASSGSGINNEQFF. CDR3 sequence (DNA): TGTGCCAGCAGCGGTAGCGGCATTAACAATGAGCAGTTCTTC.

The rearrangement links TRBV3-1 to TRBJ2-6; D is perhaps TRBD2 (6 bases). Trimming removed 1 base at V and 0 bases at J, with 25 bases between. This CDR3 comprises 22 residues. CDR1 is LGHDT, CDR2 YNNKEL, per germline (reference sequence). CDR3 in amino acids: CASSQGTIFGRLENSGANVLTF. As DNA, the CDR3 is TGTGCCAGCAGCCAAGGGACGATATTCGGGAGACTAGAAAACTCTGGGGCCAACGTCCTGACTTTC.

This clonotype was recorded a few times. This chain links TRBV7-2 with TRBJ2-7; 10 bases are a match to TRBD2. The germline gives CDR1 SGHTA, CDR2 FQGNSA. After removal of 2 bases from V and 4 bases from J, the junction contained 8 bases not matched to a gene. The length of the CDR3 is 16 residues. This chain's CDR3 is CASSLTHTSGAYEQYF. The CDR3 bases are TGTGCCAGCAGCTTAACCCATACTAGCGGGGCATACGAGCAGTACTTC.

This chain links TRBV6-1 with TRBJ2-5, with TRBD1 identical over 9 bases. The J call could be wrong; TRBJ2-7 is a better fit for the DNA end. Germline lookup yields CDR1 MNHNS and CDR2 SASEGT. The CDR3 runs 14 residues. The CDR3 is CASSTDRGLYEQYF. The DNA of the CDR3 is TGTGCCAGCAGTACGGACAGGGGTCTCTACGAGCAGTACTTC.

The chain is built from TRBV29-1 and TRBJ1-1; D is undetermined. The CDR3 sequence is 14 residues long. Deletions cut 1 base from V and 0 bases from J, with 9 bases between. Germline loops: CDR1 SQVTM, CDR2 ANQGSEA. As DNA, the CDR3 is TGCAGCGTTGAAGTAGGTTTCATGAACACTGAAGCTTTCTTT. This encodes CSVEVGFMNTEAFF.

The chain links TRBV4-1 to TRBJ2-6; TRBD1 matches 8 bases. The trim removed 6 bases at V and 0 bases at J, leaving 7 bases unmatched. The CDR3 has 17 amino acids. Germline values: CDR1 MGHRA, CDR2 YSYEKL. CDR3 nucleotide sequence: TGCGCCAGCAGTCAGGGGACAGGATACTCTGGGGCCAACGTCCTGACTTTC. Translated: CASSQGTGYSGANVLTF.

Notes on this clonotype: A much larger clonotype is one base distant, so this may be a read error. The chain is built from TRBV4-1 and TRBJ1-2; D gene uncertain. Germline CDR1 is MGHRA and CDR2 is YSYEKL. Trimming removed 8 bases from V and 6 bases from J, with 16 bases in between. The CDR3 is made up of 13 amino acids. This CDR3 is CASDDSMTDGYTF. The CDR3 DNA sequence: TGCGCCAGCGATGACTCTATGACTGATGGCTACACCTTC.

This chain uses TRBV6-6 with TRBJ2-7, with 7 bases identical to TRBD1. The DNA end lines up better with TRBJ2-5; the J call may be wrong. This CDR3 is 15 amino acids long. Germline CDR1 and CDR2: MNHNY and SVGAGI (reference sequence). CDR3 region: CASSYLATGWETQYF. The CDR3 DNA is TGTGCCAGCAGTTACCTCGCGACAGGGTGGGAGACCCAGTACTTC.

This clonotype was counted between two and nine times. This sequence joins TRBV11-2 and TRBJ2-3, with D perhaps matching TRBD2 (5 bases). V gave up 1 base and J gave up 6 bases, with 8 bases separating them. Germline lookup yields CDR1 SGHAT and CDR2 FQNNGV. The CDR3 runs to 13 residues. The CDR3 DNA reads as TGTGCCAGCAGCTTAGGAGGGTGGGATACGCAGTATTTT. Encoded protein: CASSLGGWDTQYF. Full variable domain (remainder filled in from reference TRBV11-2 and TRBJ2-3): EAGVAQSPRYKIIEKRQSVAFWCNPISGHATLYWYQQILGQGPKLLIQFQNNGVVDDSQLPKDRFSAERLKGVDSTLKIQPAKLEDSAVYLCASSLGGWDTQYFGPGTRLTVL.

CDR3 coding DNA: TGTGCCAGCACCCCTTTGGCCGGACAGGGAAGGGCAGGGGTTTGGTCACCCCTCCACTTT. Protein product: CASTPLAGQGRAGVWSPLHF. The chain links TRBV27 to TRBJ1-6; 8 bases map to TRBD1. CDR3 length equals 20 residues. CDR1 and CDR2 from the germline V gene are MNHEY and SMNVEV (reference sequence). With V trimmed by 7 bases and J by 10 bases, 27 bases remained unmatched.

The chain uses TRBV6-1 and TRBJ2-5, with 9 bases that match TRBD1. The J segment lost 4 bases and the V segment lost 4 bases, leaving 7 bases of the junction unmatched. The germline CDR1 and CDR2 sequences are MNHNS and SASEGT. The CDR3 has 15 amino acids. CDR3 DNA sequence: TGTGCCAGCAGTGGAGGGACAGGGAGGTCAGAGACCCAGTACTTC. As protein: CASSGGTGRSETQYF.

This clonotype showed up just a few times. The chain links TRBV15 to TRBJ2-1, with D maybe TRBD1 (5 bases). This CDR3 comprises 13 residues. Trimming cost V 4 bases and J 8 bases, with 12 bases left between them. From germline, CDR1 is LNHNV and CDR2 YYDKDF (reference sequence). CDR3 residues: CATSTNQGYEQFF. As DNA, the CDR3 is TGTGCCACCAGCACCAACCAGGGTTATGAGCAGTTCTTC.

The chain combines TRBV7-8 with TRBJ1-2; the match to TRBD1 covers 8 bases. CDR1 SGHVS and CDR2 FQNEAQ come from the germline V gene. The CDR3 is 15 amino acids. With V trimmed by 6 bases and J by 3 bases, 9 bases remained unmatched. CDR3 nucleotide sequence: TGTGCCAGCAGAAACTCCGGACAGGGAGACTATGGCTACACCTTC. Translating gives CASRNSGQGDYGYTF.

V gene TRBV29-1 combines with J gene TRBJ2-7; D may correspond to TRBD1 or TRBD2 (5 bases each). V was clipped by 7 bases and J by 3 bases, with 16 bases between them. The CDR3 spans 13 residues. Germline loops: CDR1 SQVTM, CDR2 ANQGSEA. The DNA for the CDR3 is TGCAGCGCGACGTACGGGGCCTACTACGAGCAGTACTTC. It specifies CSATYGAYYEQYF.

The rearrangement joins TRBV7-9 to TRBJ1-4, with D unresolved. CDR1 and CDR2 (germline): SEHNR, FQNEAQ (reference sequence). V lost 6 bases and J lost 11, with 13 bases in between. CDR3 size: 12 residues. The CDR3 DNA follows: TGTGCCAGCAGACGACCGTGGAGTAAACTGTTTTTT. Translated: CASRRPWSKLFF.

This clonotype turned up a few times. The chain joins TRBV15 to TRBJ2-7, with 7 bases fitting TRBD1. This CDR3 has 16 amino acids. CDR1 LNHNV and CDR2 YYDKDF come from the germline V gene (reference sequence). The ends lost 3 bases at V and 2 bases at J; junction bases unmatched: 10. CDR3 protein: CATSSEFGTEPYEQYF. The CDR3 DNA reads TGTGCCACCAGCAGCGAATTTGGGACAGAGCCCTACGAGCAGTACTTC.

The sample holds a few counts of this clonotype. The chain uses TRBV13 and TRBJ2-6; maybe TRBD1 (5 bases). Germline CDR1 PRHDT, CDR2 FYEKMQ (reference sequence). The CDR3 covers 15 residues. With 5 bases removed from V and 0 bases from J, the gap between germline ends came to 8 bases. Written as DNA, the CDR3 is TGTGCCAGCAGCCCAGGGTTCTCTGGGGCCAACGTCCTGACTTTC. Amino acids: CASSPGFSGANVLTF.

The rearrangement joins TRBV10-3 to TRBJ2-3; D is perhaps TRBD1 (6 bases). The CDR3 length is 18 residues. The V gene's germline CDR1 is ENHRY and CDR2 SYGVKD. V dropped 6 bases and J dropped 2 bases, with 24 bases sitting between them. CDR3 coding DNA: TGTGCCATCAGGACCGGACAGAGTGTACCGGGTATCACAGATACGCAGTATTTT. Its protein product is CAIRTGQSVPGITDTQYF.